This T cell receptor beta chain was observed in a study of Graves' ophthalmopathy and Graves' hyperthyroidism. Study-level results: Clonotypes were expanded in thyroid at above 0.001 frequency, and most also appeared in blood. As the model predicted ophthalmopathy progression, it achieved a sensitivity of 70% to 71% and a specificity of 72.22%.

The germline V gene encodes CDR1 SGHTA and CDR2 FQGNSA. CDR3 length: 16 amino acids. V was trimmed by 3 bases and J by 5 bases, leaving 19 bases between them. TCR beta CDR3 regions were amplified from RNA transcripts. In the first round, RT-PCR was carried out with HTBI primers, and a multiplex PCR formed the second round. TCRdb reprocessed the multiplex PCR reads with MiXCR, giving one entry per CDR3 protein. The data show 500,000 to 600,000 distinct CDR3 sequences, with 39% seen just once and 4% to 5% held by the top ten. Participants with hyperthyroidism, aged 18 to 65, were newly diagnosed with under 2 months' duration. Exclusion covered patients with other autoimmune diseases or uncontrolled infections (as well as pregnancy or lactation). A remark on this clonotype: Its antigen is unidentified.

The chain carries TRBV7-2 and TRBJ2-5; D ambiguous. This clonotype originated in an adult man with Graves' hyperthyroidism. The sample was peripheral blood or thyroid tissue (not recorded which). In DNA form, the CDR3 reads TGTGCCAGCAGCTTGCTAGACCATCGGGTTCAGGAGACCCAGTACTTC. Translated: CASSLLDHRVQETQYF. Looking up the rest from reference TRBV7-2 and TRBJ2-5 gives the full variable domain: GAGVSQSPSNKVTEKGKDVELRCDPISGHTALYWYRQSLGQGLEFLIYFQGNSAPDKSGLPSDRFSAERTGGSVSTLTIQRTQQEDSAVYLCASSLLDHRVQETQYFGPGTRLLVL.